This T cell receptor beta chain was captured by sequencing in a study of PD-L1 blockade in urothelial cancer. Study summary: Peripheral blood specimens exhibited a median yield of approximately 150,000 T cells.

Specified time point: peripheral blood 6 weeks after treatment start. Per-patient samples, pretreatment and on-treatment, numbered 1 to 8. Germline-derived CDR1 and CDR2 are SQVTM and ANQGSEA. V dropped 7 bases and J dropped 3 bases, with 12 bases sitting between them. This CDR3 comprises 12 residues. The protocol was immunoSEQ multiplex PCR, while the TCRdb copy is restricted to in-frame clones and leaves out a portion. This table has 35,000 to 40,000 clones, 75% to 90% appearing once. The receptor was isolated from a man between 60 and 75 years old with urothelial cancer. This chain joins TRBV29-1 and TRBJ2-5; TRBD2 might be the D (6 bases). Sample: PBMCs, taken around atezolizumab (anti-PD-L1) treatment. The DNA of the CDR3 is TGCAGCGCTCGTGGAGGGGAAGAGACCCAGTACTTC. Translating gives CSARGGEETQYF.